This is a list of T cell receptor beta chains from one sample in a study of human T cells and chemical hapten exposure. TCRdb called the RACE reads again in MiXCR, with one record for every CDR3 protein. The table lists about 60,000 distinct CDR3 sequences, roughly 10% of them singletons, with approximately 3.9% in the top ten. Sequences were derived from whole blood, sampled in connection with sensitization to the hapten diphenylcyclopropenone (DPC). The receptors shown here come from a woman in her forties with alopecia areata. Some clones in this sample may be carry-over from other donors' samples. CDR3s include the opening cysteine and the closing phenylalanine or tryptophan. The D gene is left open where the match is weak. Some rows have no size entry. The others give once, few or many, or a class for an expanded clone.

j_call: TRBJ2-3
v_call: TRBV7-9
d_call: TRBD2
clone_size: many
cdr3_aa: CASSLVSGGTDTQYF
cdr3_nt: TGTGCCAGCAGCTTAGTCAGCGGGGGCACAGATACGCAGTATTTT

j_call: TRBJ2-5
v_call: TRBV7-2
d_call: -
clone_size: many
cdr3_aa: CASSLGVGSVETQYF
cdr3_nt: TGTGCCAGCAGCTTAGGGGTGGGAAGTGTGGAGACCCAGTACTTC

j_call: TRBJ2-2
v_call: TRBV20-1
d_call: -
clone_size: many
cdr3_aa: CSARGRVPTGELFF
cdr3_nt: TGCAGTGCTAGAGGTCGTGTTCCGACCGGGGAGCTGTTTTTT

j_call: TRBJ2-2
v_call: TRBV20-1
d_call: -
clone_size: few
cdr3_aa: CSARTQGMAGELFF
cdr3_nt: TGCAGTGCTAGAACGCAGGGGATGGCCGGGGAGCTGTTTTTT

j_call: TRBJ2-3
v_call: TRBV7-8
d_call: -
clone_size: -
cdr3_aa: CASSYGPPGAQYF
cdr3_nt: TGTGCCAGCAGCTATGGCCCCCCGGGGGCGCAGTATTTT

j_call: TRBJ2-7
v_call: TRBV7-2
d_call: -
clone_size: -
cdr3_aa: CASSLSRQAYEQYF
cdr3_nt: TGTGCCAGCAGCTTATCGCGACAGGCCTACGAGCAGTACTTC

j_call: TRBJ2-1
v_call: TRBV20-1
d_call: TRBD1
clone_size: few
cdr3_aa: CSAVYTGQGYNEQFF
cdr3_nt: TGCAGTGCTGTGTATACGGGACAGGGGTACAATGAGCAGTTCTTC

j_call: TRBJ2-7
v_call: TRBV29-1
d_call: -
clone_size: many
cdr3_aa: CSVDLTDGGEQYF
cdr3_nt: TGCAGCGTTGACCTGACAGACGGCGGGGAGCAGTACTTC

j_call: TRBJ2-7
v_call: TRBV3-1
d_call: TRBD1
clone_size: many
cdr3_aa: CASSQGQGRYEQYF
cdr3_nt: TGTGCCAGCAGCCAAGGACAGGGCCGGTACGAGCAGTACTTC

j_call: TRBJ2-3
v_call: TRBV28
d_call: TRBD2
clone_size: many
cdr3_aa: CASSSWTSASSSTDTQYF
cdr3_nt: TGTGCCAGCAGTTCCTGGACTAGCGCATCGTCTAGCACAGATACGCAGTATTTT

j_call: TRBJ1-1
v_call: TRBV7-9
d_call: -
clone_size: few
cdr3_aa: CATVILGRWGTEAFF
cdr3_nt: TGTGCCACCGTTATTCTTGGGCGTTGGGGCACTGAAGCTTTCTTT

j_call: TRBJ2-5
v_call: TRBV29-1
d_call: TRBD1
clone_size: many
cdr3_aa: CSVPPPGQVGETQYF
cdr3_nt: TGCAGCGTTCCTCCGCCGGGACAGGTCGGAGAGACCCAGTACTTC

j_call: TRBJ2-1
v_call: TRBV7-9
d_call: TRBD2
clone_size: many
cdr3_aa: CASSLGSSGGTYNEQFF
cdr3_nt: TGTGCCAGCAGCTTAGGTTCTAGCGGGGGGACCTACAATGAGCAGTTCTTC

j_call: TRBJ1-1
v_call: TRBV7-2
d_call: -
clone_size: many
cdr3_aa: CASSLVGIEAFF
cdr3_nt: TGTGCCAGCAGCTTAGTTGGAATTGAAGCTTTCTTT

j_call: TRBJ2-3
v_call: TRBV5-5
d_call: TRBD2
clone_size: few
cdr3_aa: CASSLVPSGNKDTQYF
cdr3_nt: TGTGCCAGCAGTCTCGTTCCCAGCGGGAATAAAGATACGCAGTATTTT

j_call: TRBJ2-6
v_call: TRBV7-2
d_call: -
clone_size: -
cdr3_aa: CASSQGTLSSGANVLTF
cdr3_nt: TGTGCCAGCAGTCAAGGGACACTCAGCTCTGGGGCCAACGTCCTGACTTTC

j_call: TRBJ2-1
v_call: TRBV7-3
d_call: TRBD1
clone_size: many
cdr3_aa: CASSFPGQGGTYNEQFF
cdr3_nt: TGTGCCAGCAGCTTTCCCGGACAGGGGGGAACCTACAATGAGCAGTTCTTC

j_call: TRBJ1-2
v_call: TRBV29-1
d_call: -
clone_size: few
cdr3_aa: CSVREWGGHGYTF
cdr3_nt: TGCAGCGTCAGAGAGTGGGGTGGTCATGGCTACACCTTC

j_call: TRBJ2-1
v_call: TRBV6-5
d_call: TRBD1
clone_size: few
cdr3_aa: CASSYSTGYNEQFF
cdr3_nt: TGTGCCAGCAGTTACTCGACAGGGTACAATGAGCAGTTCTTC

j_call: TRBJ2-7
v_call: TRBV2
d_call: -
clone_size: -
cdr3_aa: CASRGPRETYEQYF
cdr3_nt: TGTGCCAGCCGGGGCCCCAGGGAAACCTACGAGCAGTACTTC

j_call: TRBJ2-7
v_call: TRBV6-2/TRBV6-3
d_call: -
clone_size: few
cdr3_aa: CASSYSSGLTYEQYF
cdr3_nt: TGTGCCAGCAGTTACTCGTCGGGATTAACCTACGAGCAGTACTTC

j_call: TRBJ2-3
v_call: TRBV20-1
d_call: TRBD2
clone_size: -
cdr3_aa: CSAGLVGGSGLTDTQYF
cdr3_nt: TGCAGTGCTGGATTGGTCGGGGGGAGTGGTTTAACAGATACGCAGTATTTT

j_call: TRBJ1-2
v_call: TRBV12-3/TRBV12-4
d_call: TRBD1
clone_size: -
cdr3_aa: CASSRDRGGLIGGYTF
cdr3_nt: TGTGCCAGCAGCCGGGACAGGGGCGGCCTGATTGGGGGCTACACCTTC

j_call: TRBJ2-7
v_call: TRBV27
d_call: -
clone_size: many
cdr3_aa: CASSLTVGGEQYF
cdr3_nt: TGTGCCAGCAGTTTAACAGTGGGCGGGGAGCAGTACTTC

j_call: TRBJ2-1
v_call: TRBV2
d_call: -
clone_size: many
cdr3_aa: CASSGVISLMWFF
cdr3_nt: TGTGCCAGCAGTGGGGTGATCTCGCTTATGTGGTTCTTC

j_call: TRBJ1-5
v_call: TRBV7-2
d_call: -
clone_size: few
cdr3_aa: CASSPQGASNQPQHF
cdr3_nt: TGTGCCAGCAGCCCCCAAGGGGCCAGCAATCAGCCCCAGCATTTT

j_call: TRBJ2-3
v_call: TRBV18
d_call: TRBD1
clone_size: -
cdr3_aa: CATPGQGKDTQYF
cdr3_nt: TGTGCCACGCCGGGACAGGGGAAAGATACGCAGTATTTT

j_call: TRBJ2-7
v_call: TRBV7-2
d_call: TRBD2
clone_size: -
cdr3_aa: CASRSRGSGSTEQYF
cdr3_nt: TGTGCCAGCAGAAGCCGGGGTAGCGGGAGCACCGAGCAGTACTTC

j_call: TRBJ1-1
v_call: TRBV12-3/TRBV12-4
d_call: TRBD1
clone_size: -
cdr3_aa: CASSLTGFTEAFF
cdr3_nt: TGTGCCAGCAGTTTGACAGGGTTCACTGAAGCTTTCTTT

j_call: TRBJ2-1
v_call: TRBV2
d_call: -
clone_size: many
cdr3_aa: CASSGIGNEQFF
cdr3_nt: TGTGCCAGCAGTGGAATCGGCAATGAGCAGTTCTTC

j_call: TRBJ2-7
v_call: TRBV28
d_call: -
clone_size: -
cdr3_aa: CASTQTFRSYEQYF
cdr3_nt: TGTGCCAGCACTCAGACTTTCCGCTCCTACGAGCAGTACTTC

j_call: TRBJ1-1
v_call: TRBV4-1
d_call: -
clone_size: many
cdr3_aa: CASSQETGRMNTEAFF
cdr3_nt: TGCGCCAGCAGCCAAGAGACGGGCAGAATGAACACTGAAGCTTTCTTT

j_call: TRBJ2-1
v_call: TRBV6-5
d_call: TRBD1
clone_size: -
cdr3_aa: CASSYSGARGRFYNEQFF
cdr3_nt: TGTGCCAGCAGTTACTCCGGAGCCAGGGGGCGATTCTACAATGAGCAGTTCTTC

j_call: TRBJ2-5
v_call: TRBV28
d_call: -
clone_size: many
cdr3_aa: CASSFMRPREAGLETQYF
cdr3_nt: TGTGCCAGCAGTTTTATGCGGCCCCGCGAGGCGGGACTTGAGACCCAGTACTTC

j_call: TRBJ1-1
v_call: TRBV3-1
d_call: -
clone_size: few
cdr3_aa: CASSHGPDSRVVTEAFF
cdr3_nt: TGTGCCAGCAGCCATGGCCCTGACAGTCGTGTGGTAACTGAAGCTTTCTTT

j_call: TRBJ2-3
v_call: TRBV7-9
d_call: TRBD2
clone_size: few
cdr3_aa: CASSLAPSGGRTDTQYF
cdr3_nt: TGTGCCAGCAGCTTAGCCCCTTCGGGAGGGCGAACAGATACGCAGTATTTT

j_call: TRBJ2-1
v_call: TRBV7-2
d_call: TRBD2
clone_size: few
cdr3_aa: CASSAPGLAVRSSYNEQFF
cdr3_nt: TGTGCCAGCAGCGCCCCGGGACTAGCGGTTAGGAGCTCCTACAATGAGCAGTTCTTC